Following are 24 T cell receptor beta chains from one sample sequenced in a study of blood T cell repertoires in COVID-19. Generated by immunoSEQ multiplex PCR, the TCRdb table keeps only in-frame clones and is missing some. The data contain nearly 400,000 clones, approximately 89% of them seen just once; the ten biggest clones take up approximately 1.5%. The sequencing sample was made of PBMCs or T cells enriched from blood (not recorded which). All receptors derive from a woman aged 25 to 39 who had recovered from COVID-19.

The chain couples TRBV30 to TRBJ1-4; TRBD1 aligns across 11 bases. Germline-derived CDR1 and CDR2 are GTSNPN and SVGIG (reference sequence). Germline trimming cut 5 bases from V and 8 bases from J; bases unmatched to any gene: 4. This CDR3 is 13 amino acids long. The CDR3 spells CAWGTGGGEKLFF. The CDR3 DNA sequence: TGTGCCTGGGGGACAGGGGGAGGGGAAAAACTGTTTTTT.

This chain connects TRBV6-1 to TRBJ1-1; 7 bases align to TRBD1. V dropped 2 bases and J dropped 2; count of bases not matched to a gene: 5. In germline, CDR1 is MNHNS, CDR2 SASEGT. The CDR3 is made up of 15 amino acids. Written as DNA, the CDR3 is TGTGCCAGCAGTGAACCGGGACAGAAAAACACTGAAGCTTTCTTT. Translation: CASSEPGQKNTEAFF.

This clone was seen a single time. V gene TRBV29-1 combines with J gene TRBJ1-4, with 7 bases matching TRBD1. The CDR3 spans 16 residues. CDR1 is SQVTM, CDR2 ANQGSEA, per germline. The J segment lost 2 bases and the V segment lost 0 bases, leaving 6 bases of the junction unmatched. CDR3 sequence: CSVEDTPGGTNEKLFF. The CDR3 DNA sequence: TGCAGCGTTGAAGACACCCCAGGGGGGACTAATGAAAAACTGTTTTTT.

The genes are TRBV10-1 and TRBJ1-4, with TRBD1 identical over 12 bases. The V and J ends lost 3 bases and 7 bases, in that order; junction bases with no gene match: 12. The CDR3 loop spans 18 amino acids. Looked up from germline, CDR1 is WNHNN and CDR2 is SYGVQD (reference sequence). The CDR3 DNA is TGCGCCAGCAGTGATACCGGGACAGGGGGCAATGAAGGTGAAAAACTGTTTTTT. Residues: CASSDTGTGGNEGEKLFF.

The chain couples TRBV5-5 to TRBJ1-5; 10 bases are shared with TRBD1. V shed 0 bases, J shed 2 bases, and the junction held 2 bases outside the gene matches. The length of the CDR3 is 16 residues. The germline gives CDR1 SGHKS, CDR2 YYEKEE (reference sequence). CDR3 amino acids: CASSLGGTGGNQPQHF. The CDR3 DNA reads as TGTGCCAGCAGCTTGGGCGGGACAGGGGGCAATCAGCCCCAGCATTTT.

V and J are TRBV28 and TRBJ2-1; 8 nucleotides line up with TRBD2. The V gene end was trimmed by 7 bases and the J gene end by 4 bases; junction bases not matched to a gene: 6. The CDR3 contains 14 residues. Germline loops: CDR1 MDHEN, CDR2 SYDVKM. The CDR3, as DNA: TGTGCCAGCAAGGTAGCGGGACGGTACAATGAGCAGTTCTTC. Its protein product is CASKVAGRYNEQFF.

The V call is TRBV5-6, the J call TRBJ1-2; 11 bases fit TRBD1. In germline, CDR1 is SGHDT, CDR2 YYEEEE. J lost 8 bases, V lost 0 bases, and 0 bases had no gene match. CDR3 size: 13 residues. As DNA, the CDR3 is TGTGCCAGCAGCTTGGGGACAGGGGGCGGCTACACCTTC. Amino acids: CASSLGTGGGYTF.

This clone was seen a few times. The V call is TRBV2, the J call TRBJ1-5, with 8 bases identical to TRBD1. From germline, CDR1 is SNHLY and CDR2 FYNNEI. The J segment lost 3 bases and the V segment lost 3 bases, leaving 4 bases of the junction unmatched. The CDR3 consists of 15 residues. This CDR3 reads CASSDDRGFNQPQHF. For the CDR3, the DNA is TGTGCCAGCAGTGACGACAGGGGTTTCAATCAGCCCCAGCATTTT. The entire variable domain, with the rest obtained from reference TRBV2 and TRBJ1-5, is as follows: EPEVTQTPSHQVTQMGQEVILRCVPISNHLYFYWYRQILGQKVEFLVSFYNNEISEKSEIFDDQFSVERPDGSNFTLKIRSTKLEDSAMYFCASSDDRGFNQPQHFGDGTRLSIL.

The rearrangement uses TRBV30 and TRBJ1-1, with a tentative D call TRBD1 (5 bases). The V and J ends lost 3 bases and 6 bases respectively, with 17 bases between them. The length of the CDR3 is 14 residues. In germline, CDR1 is GTSNPN, CDR2 SVGIG (reference sequence). The CDR3 spells CAWRLGPDAAEAFF. The DNA for the CDR3 is TGTGCCTGGAGACTGGGGCCCGATGCGGCTGAAGCTTTCTTT.

The J gene is TRBJ2-3, the V gene TRBV5-1; D is unclear. This CDR3 has 11 amino acids. Germline CDR1 and CDR2: SGHRS and YFSETQ. The V gene lost 3 bases and the J gene lost 6 bases, with 5 bases spanning the gap. The CDR3 region has the DNA TGCGCCAGCAGCTCCCTGGATACGCAGTATTTT. Residues: CASSSLDTQYF. The entire variable domain, with the rest obtained from reference TRBV5-1 and TRBJ2-3, is as follows: KAGVTQTPRYLIKTRGQQVTLSCSPISGHRSVSWYQQTPGQGLQFLFEYFSETQRNKGNFPGRFSGRQFSNSRSEMNVSTLELGDSALYLCASSSLDTQYFGPGTRLTVL.

As regards this clone: Other DNA sequences within the sample encode an identical CDR3. CDR3 in amino acids: CASSVQGNYGYTF. For the CDR3, the DNA is TGTGCCAGCAGTGTACAGGGCAACTATGGCTACACCTTC. The V call is TRBV2, the J call TRBJ1-2, with D possibly being TRBD1 (6 bases). The CDR3 totals 13 residues. Germline CDR1 and CDR2: SNHLY and FYNNEI. V shed 4 bases and J shed 2 bases, with 8 bases lying between them. Full variable domain (remainder filled in from reference TRBV2 and TRBJ1-2): EPEVTQTPSHQVTQMGQEVILRCVPISNHLYFYWYRQILGQKVEFLVSFYNNEISEKSEIFDDQFSVERPDGSNFTLKIRSTKLEDSAMYFCASSVQGNYGYTFGSGTRLTVV.

The chain employs TRBV27 and TRBJ1-4; 9 bases line up with TRBD1. The V gene end was trimmed by 4 bases and the J gene end by 8 bases; junction bases not matched to a gene: 2. CDR1 MNHEY and CDR2 SMNVEV come from the germline V gene (reference sequence). This CDR3 comprises 13 residues. The CDR3 nucleotides read TGTGCCAGCAGTTGGACAGGGGTGGAAAAACTGTTTTTT. Translated: CASSWTGVEKLFF.

This clone was seen only once. The chain is built from TRBV29-1 and TRBJ2-2; a possible D gene is TRBD1 (5 bases). Germline V gene lookup returns CDR1 SQVTM and CDR2 ANQGSEA. The CDR3 loop spans 12 amino acids. Trimming took off 4 bases at V and 9 bases at J, with 12 bases between the two ends. CDR3 DNA: TGCAGCGTTGGCAGGGCCGACCGGGAGCTGTTTTTT. Translating it yields CSVGRADRELFF.

The chain uses TRBV30 and TRBJ1-5; tentative D call: TRBD1 (6 bases). Germline values: CDR1 GTSNPN, CDR2 SVGIG (reference sequence). The CDR3 is 14 residues long. Trimming removed 2 bases at V and 3 bases at J, with 11 bases between. CDR3 amino acids: CAWSQGQFNQPQHF. CDR3 nucleotides: TGTGCCTGGAGTCAAGGACAGTTCAATCAGCCCCAGCATTTT.

This chain uses TRBV5-4 with TRBJ1-1, with a weak D call TRBD1 (5 bases). This CDR3 has 15 residues. Per the germline V gene, CDR1 is SGHNT and CDR2 is YYREEE (reference sequence). V was trimmed by 5 bases and J by 3 bases, leaving 17 bases between them. In nucleotides, the CDR3 is TGTGCCAGCAGGGAGGGGACGACCGGCGACACTGAAGCTTTCTTT. The encoded protein is CASREGTTGDTEAFF.

The chain combines TRBV5-4 with TRBJ2-6; weak D call: TRBD1 (6 bases). The CDR3 runs to 18 residues. Trimming pared 0 bases from V and 0 bases from J, leaving 13 bases between. Germline V CDR1 and CDR2: SGHNT, YYREEE (reference sequence). In DNA form, the CDR3 reads TGTGCCAGCAGCTTGGCCGGAACAGGGCTCTCTGGGGCCAACGTCCTGACTTTC. Its protein is CASSLAGTGLSGANVLTF.

The rearrangement joins TRBV15 to TRBJ2-1; TRBD2 matches 7 bases. The germline CDR1 and CDR2 sequences are LNHNV and YYDKDF (reference sequence). CDR3 length: 16 residues. With V trimmed by 1 base and J by 5 bases, 8 bases remained unmatched. CDR3 DNA sequence: TGTGCCACCAGCAGAGTCAAGGCTAGCGGAAACAATGAGCAGTTCTTC. It yields the protein CATSRVKASGNNEQFF.

In nucleotides, the CDR3 is TGTGCCACCAGTGATTTGTCGGCAGGGACCTACGAGCAGTACTTC. Its translation: CATSDLSAGTYEQYF. J is TRBJ2-7 and V is TRBV24-1; D might be TRBD1 (5 bases). The V gene's germline CDR1 is KGHDR and CDR2 SFDVKD. V lost 0 bases and J 2 bases, leaving 10 bases between the germline ends. This CDR3 is built from 15 residues.

V and J are TRBV6-5 and TRBJ1-2; TRBD1 aligns across 7 bases. The J segment lost 8 bases and the V segment lost 6 bases, leaving 12 bases of the junction unmatched. Looked up from germline, CDR1 is MNHEY and CDR2 is SVGAGI. This CDR3 is built from 14 residues. The CDR3 DNA sequence: TGTGCCAGCAGAAGGGGACAGTCTGGTGGAGGCTACACCTTC. Translation gives CASRRGQSGGGYTF.

V and J are TRBV30 and TRBJ2-5; D is unresolved. Germline CDR1 and CDR2: GTSNPN and SVGIG (reference sequence). V gave up 6 bases and J gave up 2 bases, with 16 bases separating them. The CDR3 runs 14 residues. The CDR3 here is CACHKVGAQETQYF. The CDR3 region has the DNA TGTGCCTGCCATAAGGTGGGCGCACAAGAGACCCAGTACTTC. The whole variable domain, remainder taken from reference TRBV30 and TRBJ2-5, is SQTIHQWPATLVQPVGSPLSLECTVEGTSNPNLYWYRQAAGRGLQLLFYSVGIGQISSEVPQNLSASRPQDRQFILSSKKLLLSDSGFYLCACHKVGAQETQYFGPGTRLLVL.

The rearrangement joins TRBV7-9 to TRBJ2-7; TRBD1 matches 7 bases. CDR1 is SEHNR, CDR2 FQNEAQ, per germline (reference sequence). With 5 bases clipped from V and 3 bases from J, the junction kept 4 bases outside the gene matches. This CDR3 region has 13 residues. This CDR3 is CASSRDSDYEQYF. Here the CDR3 DNA reads TGTGCCAGCAGCCGGGACAGTGACTACGAGCAGTACTTC.

V and J are TRBV30 and TRBJ2-3; D may be TRBD1 (6 bases). CDR1 and CDR2 (germline): GTSNPN, SVGIG (reference sequence). V lost 0 bases and J lost 1, with 14 bases in between. This CDR3 spans 16 amino acids. The CDR3 bases are TGTGCCTGGAGTGTACGGGCAGGGGCTGGCACAGATACGCAGTATTTT. Translating gives CAWSVRAGAGTDTQYF.

The chain carries TRBV7-3 and TRBJ2-2; D gene ambiguous. CDR3 length equals 15 residues. The germline V gene encodes CDR1 SGHTA and CDR2 FQGTGA. Trimming removed 2 bases at V and 1 base at J, with 8 bases between. The CDR3: CASSLYSGNTGELFF. CDR3 DNA: TGTGCCAGCAGCTTATACTCAGGGAACACCGGGGAGCTGTTTTTT.

This clone was picked up a small number of times. The V and J genes are TRBV7-9 and TRBJ1-1; TRBD1 agrees at 7 bases. J was trimmed by 4 bases and V by 3 bases; bases with no gene match: 5. Germline V CDR1 and CDR2: SEHNR, FQNEAQ (reference sequence). This CDR3 is 14 amino acids long. The DNA of the CDR3 is TGTGCCAGCAGCTTCCCAGGGGGGTTCACTGAAGCTTTCTTT. It encodes CASSFPGGFTEAFF.